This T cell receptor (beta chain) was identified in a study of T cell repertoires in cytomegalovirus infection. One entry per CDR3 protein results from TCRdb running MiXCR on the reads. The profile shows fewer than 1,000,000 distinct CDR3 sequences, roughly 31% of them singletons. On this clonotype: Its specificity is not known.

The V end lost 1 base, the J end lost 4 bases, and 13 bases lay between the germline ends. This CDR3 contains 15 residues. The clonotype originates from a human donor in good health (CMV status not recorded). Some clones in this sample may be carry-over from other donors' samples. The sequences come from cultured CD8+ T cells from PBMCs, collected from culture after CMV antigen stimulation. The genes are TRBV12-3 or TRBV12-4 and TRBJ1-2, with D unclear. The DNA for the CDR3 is TGTGCCAGCAGTTTAGGGCAGACAATCGTCTATGGCTACACCTTC. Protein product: CASSLGQTIVYGYTF.